These 15 T cell receptor beta chains were all obtained from the same sample, sequenced in a study of blood T cell repertoires in COVID-19. The assay was immunoSEQ multiplex PCR, and TCRdb's table has in-frame clones only and misses some. The sample has under 250,000 clones, over 70% seen once; the top ten hold 2.5% to 4%. What was sequenced was PBMCs or T cells enriched from blood (not recorded which). Every receptor here comes from a woman aged 40 to 55 who had been exposed to COVID-19.

The chain employs TRBV7-9 and TRBJ2-1; D unresolved. Germline V CDR1 and CDR2: SEHNR, FQNEAQ (reference sequence). The CDR3 sequence is 14 residues long. V lost 6 bases and J lost 7, with 16 bases in between. CDR3 region: CASRNDWSGNEQFF. In DNA form, the CDR3 reads TGTGCCAGCAGAAATGACTGGAGTGGGAATGAGCAGTTCTTC.

The V and J genes are TRBV24-1 and TRBJ1-4, with D perhaps TRBD1 (5 bases). V was shortened by 3 bases and J by 7 bases, with 17 bases between the two germline ends. The CDR3 runs to 16 residues. CDR1 is KGHDR and CDR2 is SFDVKD in the germline V gene. This chain's CDR3 is CATSDPRGGEGEKLFF. CDR3 in DNA: TGTGCCACCAGTGATCCGCGCGGGGGAGAGGGTGAAAAACTGTTTTTT.

The chain joins TRBV19 to TRBJ2-4; 9 nucleotides align to TRBD1. The V and J ends lost 9 bases and 7 bases, in that order; junction bases with no gene match: 7. Germline V CDR1 and CDR2: LNHDA, SQIVND (reference sequence). The CDR3 covers 13 residues. The CDR3 protein is CASRDRVRNIQYF. CDR3 sequence (DNA): TGTGCCAGCCGGGACAGGGTTAGGAACATTCAGTACTTC.

The genes are TRBV11-2 and TRBJ2-7; D not resolved. Trimming took off 7 bases at V and 1 base at J, with 14 bases between the two ends. The CDR3 has 14 residues. The germline V gene encodes CDR1 SGHAT and CDR2 FQNNGV. For the CDR3, the DNA is TGTGCCAGCAACCCCGGGTGGCGATCCTACGAGCAGTACTTC. Amino acids: CASNPGWRSYEQYF.

The gene calls are TRBV9 and TRBJ1-2; 8 nucleotides match TRBD1. This CDR3 has 15 residues. V lost 3 bases and J lost 6; bases outside the gene matches: 10. The germline V gene has CDR1 SGDLS and CDR2 YYNGEE. CDR3 DNA sequence: TGTGCCAGCAGCGATCGGACAGGGCCGTGGGATGGCTACACCTTC. Protein sequence: CASSDRTGPWDGYTF. The full variable domain, its missing parts supplied by reference TRBV9 and TRBJ1-2, is DSGVTQTPKHLITATGQRVTLRCSPRSGDLSVYWYQQSLDQGLQFLIQYYNGEERAKGNILERFSAQQFPDLHSELNLSSLELGDSALYFCASSDRTGPWDGYTFGSGTRLTVV.

CDR3 amino acids: CAWSVLSNEQFF. CDR3 sequence (DNA): TGTGCCTGGAGTGTATTGAGCAATGAGCAGTTCTTC. The chain links TRBV30 to TRBJ2-1, with no clear D. Germline V gene data show CDR1 as GTSNPN and CDR2 as SVGIG (reference sequence). With 0 bases removed from V and 6 bases from J, the gap between germline ends came to 6 bases. The CDR3 has 12 amino acids.

The V and J genes are TRBV11-2 and TRBJ2-3; tentative D call: TRBD2 (5 bases). Between the trimmed V and J ends, which lost 5 bases and 6 bases, there was a span of 9 bases. This CDR3 has 12 residues. Germline V lookup: CDR1 SGHAT, CDR2 FQNNGV. In nucleotides, the CDR3 is TGTGCCAGCAGCACCGGGGTGGATACGCAGTATTTT. Residues: CASSTGVDTQYF.

The chain couples TRBV7-8 to TRBJ2-1; 12 bases line up with TRBD2. V trimming: 4 bases; J trimming: 8 bases; junction bases outside the gene matches: 9. The CDR3 is 16 residues long. Germline V gene lookup returns CDR1 SGHVS and CDR2 FQNEAQ. CDR3 DNA sequence: TGTGCCAGCAGCTGGAGACTAGCGGGGGTGGCGGATGAGCAGTTCTTC. Its translation: CASSWRLAGVADEQFF.

This clone has just a few counts. This chain connects TRBV6-5 to TRBJ2-1, with D possibly matching TRBD2 (6 bases). Germline V gene lookup returns CDR1 MNHEY and CDR2 SVGAGI. The CDR3 consists of 15 residues. Trimming removed 5 bases from V and 3 bases from J, with 14 bases in between. In nucleotides, the CDR3 is TGTGCCAGCAGTCCCACGGGGGAGCTCTACAATGAGCAGTTCTTC. Amino acid sequence: CASSPTGELYNEQFF.

A note on this clone: The junction departs from germline at one end; a sequencing error may be responsible. This sequence joins TRBV5-1 and TRBJ2-3; 9 nucleotides align to TRBD1. The CDR3 totals 12 residues. In germline, CDR1 is SGHRS, CDR2 YFSETQ. CDR3 sequence reads: CASSPTGGTQYF. The CDR3 DNA is TGTGCCAGCAGCCCGACAGGGGGTACGCAGTATTTT.

CDR3 DNA: TGCAGCGTGAAAGGTTTTTTGGACACCCCTAACTATGGCTACACCTTC. This translates into CSVKGFLDTPNYGYTF. The J gene is TRBJ1-2, the V gene TRBV29-1; maybe TRBD1 (5 bases). CDR3 length equals 16 residues. V dropped 6 bases and J dropped 0 bases, with 20 bases sitting between them. CDR1 and CDR2 from the germline V gene are SQVTM and ANQGSEA. Full variable domain (remainder filled in from reference TRBV29-1 and TRBJ1-2): SAVISQKPSRDICQRGTSLTIQCQVDSQVTMMFWYRQQPGQSLTLIATANQGSEATYESGFVIDKFPISRPNLTFSTLTVSNMSPEDSSIYLCSVKGFLDTPNYGYTFGSGTRLTVV.

The J gene is TRBJ1-1, the V gene TRBV28, with a tentative D call TRBD1 (5 bases). CDR1 MDHEN and CDR2 SYDVKM come from the germline V gene. There are 18 residues in the CDR3. V lost 5 bases and J lost 3, with 25 bases in between. The CDR3 DNA is TGTGCCAGCAGTGAAATACACAGCAGGGCAGTTTGGTACACTGAAGCTTTCTTT. Translated, it gives CASSEIHSRAVWYTEAFF.

The V call is TRBV5-1, the J call TRBJ1-2; 7 nucleotides agree with TRBD1. CDR3 length: 13 amino acids. V dropped 4 bases and J dropped 8; count of bases not matched to a gene: 8. The germline gives CDR1 SGHRS, CDR2 YFSETQ. CDR3 bases: TGCGCCAGCAGCCCGCTAGGGGGCTGGGGCTACACCTTC. Its protein is CASSPLGGWGYTF. The full variable domain, in which reference TRBV5-1 and TRBJ1-2 provide the parts outside the CDR3, is KAGVTQTPRYLIKTRGQQVTLSCSPISGHRSVSWYQQTPGQGLQFLFEYFSETQRNKGNFPGRFSGRQFSNSRSEMNVSTLELGDSALYLCASSPLGGWGYTFGSGTRLTVV.

This chain uses TRBV27 with TRBJ2-1; 8 nucleotides align to TRBD2. CDR1 MNHEY and CDR2 SMNVEV come from the germline V gene (reference sequence). This CDR3 spans 15 amino acids. Germline trimming cut 6 bases from V and 2 bases from J; bases unmatched to any gene: 6. The CDR3 nucleotides read TGTGCCAGCAGCCCGGGAGCGGGGGCCTACAATGAGCAGTTCTTC. It yields the protein CASSPGAGAYNEQFF.

The CDR3 bases are TGTGCCTGGAGGGTACAGGGCGTAACTGAAGCTTTCTTT. Amino acid sequence: CAWRVQGVTEAFF. The chain carries TRBV30 and TRBJ1-1; tentatively, D is TRBD1 (6 bases). The CDR3 loop spans 13 amino acids. Germline-derived CDR1 and CDR2 are GTSNPN and SVGIG (reference sequence). The V end lost 3 bases, the J end lost 5 bases, and 13 bases lay between the germline ends.